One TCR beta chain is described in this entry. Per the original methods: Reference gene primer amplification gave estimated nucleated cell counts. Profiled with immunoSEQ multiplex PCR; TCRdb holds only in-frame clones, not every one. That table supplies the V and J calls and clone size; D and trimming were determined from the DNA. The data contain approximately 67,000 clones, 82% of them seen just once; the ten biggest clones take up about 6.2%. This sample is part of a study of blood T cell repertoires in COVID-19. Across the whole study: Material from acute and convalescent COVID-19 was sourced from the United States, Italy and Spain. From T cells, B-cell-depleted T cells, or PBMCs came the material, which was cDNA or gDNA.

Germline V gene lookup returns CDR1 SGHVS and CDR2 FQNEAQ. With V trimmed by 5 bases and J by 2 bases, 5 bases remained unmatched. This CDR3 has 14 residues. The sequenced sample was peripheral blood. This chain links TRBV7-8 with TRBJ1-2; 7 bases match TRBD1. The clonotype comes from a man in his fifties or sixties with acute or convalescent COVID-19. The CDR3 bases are TGTGCCAGCAGCCCCGGGACAGCGAACTATGGCTACACCTTC. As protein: CASSPGTANYGYTF.